The 32 T cell receptor beta chains given below trace back to one sample, sequenced in a study of EBV T-cell therapy then PD-1 blockade in nasopharyngeal carcinoma. Measured with immunoSEQ multiplex PCR; TCRdb has only the in-frame clones, and not every one. The repertoire includes roughly 15,000 clones, 80% to 85% of them detected once, and under 35% sits in the top ten. For these receptors, no antigen is known. The treatment: AdE1-LMPpoly-expanded autologous EBV-specific T-cell therapy followed by anti-PD-1 nivolumab. The sequenced sample was CD8+ T cells from blood, obtained around day 99 from a patient whose treatment included autologous EBV-specific T cells and nivolumab. These receptors originate from a man aged 35 to 55 with nasopharyngeal carcinoma.

This rearrangement joins TRBV29-1 to TRBJ1-5; TRBD1 matches at 10 bases. J lost 3 bases, V lost 6 bases, and 5 bases had no gene match. Germline V gene sequence: CDR1 SQVTM, CDR2 ANQGSEA. CDR3 length: 14 residues. The CDR3 region has the DNA TGCAGCGTAGCCGGGACAGGGGCCAATCAGCCCCAGCATTTT. This encodes CSVAGTGANQPQHF.

This clone was found a few times. The chain combines TRBV2 with TRBJ1-1; 8 bases match TRBD1. The V gene end was trimmed by 7 bases and the J gene end by 8 bases; junction bases not matched to a gene: 3. Germline values: CDR1 SNHLY, CDR2 FYNNEI. This CDR3 has 11 amino acids. The DNA of the CDR3 is TGTGCCAGCAACGGACAGGGAGAAGCTTTCTTT. The encoded protein is CASNGQGEAFF. Complete variable domain (other parts from reference TRBV2 and TRBJ1-1): EPEVTQTPSHQVTQMGQEVILRCVPISNHLYFYWYRQILGQKVEFLVSFYNNEISEKSEIFDDQFSVERPDGSNFTLKIRSTKLEDSAMYFCASNGQGEAFFGQGTRLTVV.

The chain couples TRBV12-3 or TRBV12-4 to TRBJ1-4; the match to TRBD1 covers 7 bases. This CDR3 has 13 residues. V shed 5 bases, J shed 11 bases, and the junction held 8 bases outside the gene matches. The CDR3 coding sequence is TGTGCCAGCAGTGCCCTGGGACAGCCGAAACTGTTTTTT. Protein: CASSALGQPKLFF.

V usage is TRBV6-5 and J usage is TRBJ2-7; D remains ambiguous. Trimming took off 6 bases at V and 2 bases at J, with 17 bases between the two ends. The CDR3 loop spans 15 amino acids. Per the germline V gene, CDR1 is MNHEY and CDR2 is SVGAGI. The CDR3 region is CASSDPSTQPYEQYF. For the CDR3, the DNA is TGTGCCAGCAGCGATCCATCGACACAACCCTACGAGCAGTACTTC.

The chain is built from TRBV6-1 and TRBJ2-3, with D unclear. From germline, CDR1 is MNHNS and CDR2 SASEGT. The length of the CDR3 is 15 residues. The V end was cut by 1 base, the J end by 1 base, with 9 bases between. The DNA for the CDR3 is TGTGCCAGCAGTGAAGGGTTTGTTGGCACAGATACGCAGTATTTT. It codes for CASSEGFVGTDTQYF.

The gene calls are TRBV13 and TRBJ2-1; weak D call: TRBD2 (5 bases). From germline, CDR1 is PRHDT and CDR2 FYEKMQ (reference sequence). There are 13 residues in the CDR3. Trimming removed 5 bases from V and 5 bases from J, with 10 bases in between. Here the CDR3 reads CASSQTGNNEQFF. CDR3 coding DNA: TGTGCCAGCAGCCAAACCGGGAACAATGAGCAGTTCTTC.

The chain couples TRBV10-3 to TRBJ2-1; the D gene could be TRBD1 or TRBD2 (5 bases each). V was cut by 2 bases and J by 10 bases, with 18 bases left in between. The CDR3 length is 15 residues. Germline CDR1 ENHRY, CDR2 SYGVKD. This CDR3 is CAISEGARDVEEQFF. CDR3 sequence (DNA): TGTGCCATCAGTGAGGGAGCTAGGGACGTCGAGGAGCAGTTCTTC.

This clone was seen a handful of times. V gene TRBV30 combines with J gene TRBJ1-1; 8 positions agree with TRBD1. Per germline, CDR1 GTSNPN and CDR2 SVGIG (reference sequence). Trimming removed 4 bases from V and 11 bases from J; junction bases left unmatched: 6. CDR3 size: 11 residues. CDR3 in amino acids: CAWTPGGPAFF. CDR3 nucleotide sequence: TGTGCCTGGACCCCAGGGGGCCCGGCTTTCTTT.

The chain employs TRBV25-1 and TRBJ2-5; the match to TRBD1 covers 7 bases. The CDR3 contains 16 residues. V lost 2 bases, J lost 1 base, and 7 bases stayed unmatched. Per the germline V gene, CDR1 is MGHDK and CDR2 is SYGVNS. CDR3 bases: TGTGCCAGCAGTGAACGAACAGGGGTAAGCCAAGAGACCCAGTACTTC. This gives the protein CASSERTGVSQETQYF.

This clone was seen just once. This sequence joins TRBV5-1 and TRBJ2-5, with 10 bases aligning to TRBD2. J was trimmed by 4 bases and V by 2 bases; bases with no gene match: 11. The CDR3 runs to 17 residues. CDR1 and CDR2 from the germline V gene are SGHRS and YFSETQ. The CDR3, as DNA: TGCGCCAGCAGCTTTCCGGCTAGCGGGGGTCCACGAGAGACCCAGTACTTC. Translation gives CASSFPASGGPRETQYF.

V and J are TRBV7-2 and TRBJ2-7; 11 nucleotides agree with TRBD2. The CDR3 is 15 residues long. V gave up 3 bases and J gave up 2 bases; unmatched junction bases: 3. From germline, CDR1 is SGHTA and CDR2 FQGNSA. The CDR3 bases are TGTGCCAGCAGCTTCCTAGCGGGGGGTACCTACGAGCAGTACTTC. Translation gives CASSFLAGGTYEQYF. The full variable domain, rest sourced from reference TRBV7-2 and TRBJ2-7, is GAGVSQSPSNKVTEKGKDVELRCDPISGHTALYWYRQSLGQGLEFLIYFQGNSAPDKSGLPSDRFSAERTGGSVSTLTIQRTQQEDSAVYLCASSFLAGGTYEQYFGPGTRLTVT.

This chain uses TRBV27 with TRBJ2-1, with 11 bases matching TRBD2. This CDR3 contains 14 residues. J gave up 6 bases and V 5 bases, and 3 bases lay outside the gene matches. Germline V gives CDR1 MNHEY, CDR2 SMNVEV (reference sequence). This chain's CDR3 is CASSGGLAGNEQFF. The CDR3 region has the DNA TGTGCCAGCAGTGGAGGACTAGCGGGCAATGAGCAGTTCTTC.

V usage is TRBV2 and J usage is TRBJ2-1; TRBD1 matches at 7 bases. Looked up from germline, CDR1 is SNHLY and CDR2 is FYNNEI. Trimming removed 0 bases from V and 7 bases from J; junction bases left unmatched: 18. CDR3 size: 19 residues. This CDR3 is CASSEAEGGELLYSNEQFF. The CDR3 DNA reads TGTGCCAGCAGTGAAGCGGAAGGGGGCGAATTACTATATAGTAATGAGCAGTTCTTC.

This chain uses TRBV28 with TRBJ2-7; 8 bases agree with TRBD2. The CDR3 has 19 amino acids. The V gene end was trimmed by 3 bases and the J gene end by 7 bases; junction bases not matched to a gene: 23. The germline V gene has CDR1 MDHEN and CDR2 SYDVKM. The CDR3 loop reads CASSFLPPLGTRPRSEQYF. CDR3 bases: TGTGCCAGCAGTTTCCTCCCACCTTTAGGGACTAGACCGCGGAGTGAGCAGTACTTC.

In this sample, this clone turned up once. This chain links TRBV7-9 with TRBJ2-2; the D gene is possibly TRBD1 (6 bases). This CDR3 is built from 16 residues. V lost 5 bases and J 1 base, leaving 14 bases between the germline ends. CDR1 and CDR2 (germline): SEHNR, FQNEAQ (reference sequence). The CDR3: CASSPGTRGNTGELFF. DNA of the CDR3: TGTGCCAGCAGCCCCGGGACAAGGGGGAACACCGGGGAGCTGTTTTTT.

CDR3 DNA sequence: TGTGCCAGCTCACCATCCAATATCCGACAGGGCGGAATCTCCGGATACAATGAGCAGTTCTTC. Amino acids: CASSPSNIRQGGISGYNEQFF. This rearrangement joins TRBV18 to TRBJ2-1; 7 bases map to TRBD1. Per germline, CDR1 KGHSH and CDR2 LQKENI. This CDR3 has 21 residues. V lost 2 bases and J lost 4; bases outside the gene matches: 23.

This chain's CDR3 is CASSLGLEAFF. The CDR3 DNA is TGTGCCAGCAGCTTAGGACTCGAAGCTTTCTTT. This chain joins TRBV7-8 and TRBJ1-1; D not resolved. The V end was cut by 1 base, the J end by 8 bases, with 5 bases between. This CDR3 region has 11 residues. Germline loops: CDR1 SGHVS, CDR2 FQNEAQ.

The chain employs TRBV27 and TRBJ2-3; the D gene could be TRBD1 or TRBD2 (6 bases each). The CDR3 is 17 residues long. The germline V and J ends were trimmed by 8 bases and 0 bases, with 21 bases remaining between them. From germline, CDR1 is MNHEY and CDR2 SMNVEV (reference sequence). CDR3 sequence reads: CASYTSPRDKSTDTQYF. CDR3 nucleotides: TGTGCCAGCTATACCTCCCCGCGGGACAAAAGCACAGATACGCAGTATTTT.

This clone was seen once. The V and J genes are TRBV27 and TRBJ2-5, with D uncertain. Trimming took 1 base from V and 3 from J, leaving 6 bases between them. The germline gives CDR1 MNHEY, CDR2 SMNVEV (reference sequence). This CDR3 comprises 13 residues. This CDR3 reads CASSLWGKETQYF. The CDR3 bases are TGTGCCAGCAGTTTATGGGGAAAAGAGACCCAGTACTTC.

CDR3 sequence (DNA): TGTGCCAGCAGCTTAGAGGTAGCGGGGACCACAGATACGCAGTATTTT. Translating it yields CASSLEVAGTTDTQYF. V and J are TRBV7-2 and TRBJ2-3, with 8 bases aligning to TRBD2. J lost 2 bases, V lost 1 base, and 5 bases had no gene match. Per the germline V gene, CDR1 is SGHTA and CDR2 is FQGNSA. This CDR3 has 16 residues.

The chain links TRBV4-3 to TRBJ2-1, with 9 nucleotides matching TRBD2. Germline V gene sequence: CDR1 LGHNA, CDR2 YSLEER. The J segment lost 8 bases and the V segment lost 1 base, leaving 3 bases of the junction unmatched. The CDR3 consists of 14 residues. CDR3 coding DNA: TGCGCCAGCAGCCAAGGCGGGGGGGCAGATGAGCAGTTCTTC. This sequence encodes CASSQGGGADEQFF.

V is TRBV6-5 and J is TRBJ1-6; D gene ambiguous. V was clipped by 5 bases and J by 10 bases, with 12 bases between them. Germline V gene sequence: CDR1 MNHEY, CDR2 SVGAGI. The CDR3 runs 13 residues. The CDR3 DNA sequence: TGTGCCAGCAGTCTTCCGAACCAGTCACCCCTCCACTTT. Translating gives CASSLPNQSPLHF.

The CDR3 sequence: CAAGVPGRSTDTQYF. The CDR3 DNA is TGTGCCGCAGGAGTCCCGGGAAGAAGCACAGATACGCAGTATTTT. The chain links TRBV19 to TRBJ2-3, with D tentatively TRBD2 (5 bases). Germline CDR1 and CDR2: LNHDA and SQIVND (reference sequence). Deletions cut 11 bases from V and 0 bases from J, with 18 bases between. The length of the CDR3 is 15 residues. The variable domain in full, completed from reference TRBV19 and TRBJ2-3, reads DGGITQSPKYLFRKEGQNVTLSCEQNLNHDAMYWYRQDPGQGLRLIYYSQIVNDFQKGDIAEGYSVSREKKESFPLTVTSAQKNPTAFYLCAAGVPGRSTDTQYFGPGTRLTVL.

This clone was recorded a few times. This sequence joins TRBV7-3 and TRBJ1-1; D not certain. Per germline, CDR1 SGHTA and CDR2 FQGTGA. This CDR3 is 13 amino acids long. Between the trimmed V and J ends, which lost 5 bases and 6 bases, there was a span of 13 bases. CDR3 amino acids: CASSPTIRAEAFF. The CDR3, as DNA: TGTGCCAGCAGCCCCACCATCCGAGCTGAAGCTTTCTTT.

This clone is a singleton in its sample. The chain joins TRBV4-3 to TRBJ2-4, with a weak D call TRBD2 (5 bases). Between the trimmed V and J ends, which lost 4 bases and 1 base, there was a span of 11 bases. The germline V gene has CDR1 LGHNA and CDR2 YSLEER. The CDR3 is made up of 15 amino acids. CDR3 loop: CASSPTGVAKNIQYF. The DNA of the CDR3 is TGCGCCAGCAGCCCTACCGGGGTGGCCAAAAACATTCAGTACTTC.

Sample share makes this clone large. This sample includes further DNA sequences coding for the same CDR3. The chain recombines TRBV6-6 with TRBJ2-3; D is perhaps TRBD1 or TRBD2 (5 bases each). This CDR3 contains 14 residues. Germline V gene sequence: CDR1 MNHNY, CDR2 SVGAGI (reference sequence). Trimming left V 0 bases short and J 5 bases short, with 9 bases between. The CDR3 sequence is CASSYSPGRDTQYF. CDR3 DNA sequence: TGTGCCAGCAGTTACTCCCCGGGGCGAGATACGCAGTATTTT.

The chain combines TRBV2 with TRBJ2-5; tentatively, D is TRBD2 (6 bases). The V gene's germline CDR1 is SNHLY and CDR2 FYNNEI. The CDR3 contains 17 residues. With 4 bases removed from V and 1 base from J, the gap between germline ends came to 19 bases. CDR3: CASSGGVGGSPQETQYF. CDR3 DNA: TGTGCCAGCAGTGGGGGGGTTGGAGGCTCCCCCCAAGAGACCCAGTACTTC.

The chain combines TRBV29-1 with TRBJ2-1; D could derive from TRBD1 or TRBD2 (6 bases each). Germline V gene data show CDR1 as SQVTM and CDR2 as ANQGSEA. The CDR3 consists of 13 residues. V was clipped by 4 bases and J by 4 bases, with 11 bases between them. DNA for the CDR3: TGCAGCGTTGCAGGGGAGGCATACAATGAGCAGTTCTTC. It is translated as CSVAGEAYNEQFF.

The chain recombines TRBV7-9 with TRBJ2-7; D uncertain. V lost 7 bases to trimming and J lost 0 bases, with 16 bases between them. The CDR3 is 15 residues long. Germline CDR1 reads SEHNR; CDR2 reads FQNEAQ (reference sequence). CDR3 amino acids: CASTESELSSYEQYF. The CDR3 DNA reads TGTGCCAGCACTGAATCCGAGCTTAGCTCCTACGAGCAGTACTTC. The complete variable domain, with remaining parts taken from reference TRBV7-9 and TRBJ2-7, reads DTGVSQNPRHKITKRGQNVTFRCDPISEHNRLYWYRQTLGQGPEFLTYFQNEAQLEKSRLLSDRFSAERPKGSFSTLEIQRTEQGDSAMYLCASTESELSSYEQYFGPGTRLTVT.

The chain uses TRBV19 and TRBJ2-7, with D perhaps TRBD1 or TRBD2 (5 bases each). The germline V gene has CDR1 LNHDA and CDR2 SQIVND (reference sequence). Between the trimmed V and J ends, which lost 5 bases and 2 bases, there was a span of 16 bases. The CDR3 extends over 15 amino acids. DNA for the CDR3: TGTGCCAGTAGTTTGAACCGGGACGCAACCTACGAGCAGTACTTC. It yields the protein CASSLNRDATYEQYF.

This clone was counted a few times. The rearrangement joins TRBV28 to TRBJ1-5; tentatively, D is TRBD1 (5 bases). Between the trimmed V and J ends, which lost 6 bases and 9 bases, there was a span of 24 bases. CDR1 MDHEN and CDR2 SYDVKM come from the germline V gene. The CDR3 runs to 16 residues. As DNA, the CDR3 is TGTGCCAGCAGCTCCGGGACGGTCCTTTCCTCAGTGCCCCAGCATTTT. It translates to CASSSGTVLSSVPQHF.

This chain uses TRBV2 with TRBJ2-2; 12 bases fit TRBD1. V lost 6 bases, J lost 4 bases, and 9 bases stayed unmatched. The CDR3 extends over 17 amino acids. Germline loops: CDR1 SNHLY, CDR2 FYNNEI. The CDR3 here is CASSAGTGGWSTGELFF. The DNA of the CDR3 is TGTGCCAGCAGCGCCGGGACAGGGGGCTGGAGCACCGGGGAGCTGTTTTTT.